The present entry profiles one T cell receptor beta chain with its context. V trimming: 4 bases; J trimming: 2 bases; junction bases outside the gene matches: 4. Germline values: CDR1 MNHEY, CDR2 SVGAGI. This CDR3 comprises 15 residues. A process of 5'RACE template switching, which added a universal primer site and UMIs, was used to make TCR cDNA. TCRdb reprocessed the 5' RACE reads with MiXCR, giving one entry per CDR3 protein. Seen here are some 260,000 distinct CDR3 sequences, 5.2% observed once, and the top ten hold 2.5% to 4%. These data originate in a study of T cells after yellow fever vaccination. Study-level background: Preparation of the low-cell-number fractions used SMART-Seq v4 Ultra Low Input.

The receptor's source is a man aged 18 to 29 who received the YFV17D yellow fever vaccine. The chain joins TRBV6-5 to TRBJ2-3, with 9 bases matching TRBD2. Sequenced material: CD4+ T cells sorted from PBMCs, taken on the day of the yellow fever booster vaccination. CDR3 DNA: TGTGCCAGCAGTTCCGGGACTAGCCTCACAGATACGCAGTATTTT. As protein: CASSSGTSLTDTQYF.